This entry lists 24 T cell receptor beta chains sequenced from one sample in a study of T cells in Graves' hyperthyroidism and ophthalmopathy. Researchers amplified the TCR beta CDR3 regions from RNA transcripts. Carried out on the TCR CDR3, a first-round RT-PCR used the HTBI primer set. Via MiXCR, TCRdb re-called the multiplex PCR reads, giving one row per CDR3 protein. The sample contains under 650,000 distinct CDR3 sequences, about a sixth of which appear only once. The sample comprised blood. The receptor set was obtained from a woman aged 25 to 39 with Graves' hyperthyroidism.

The gene calls are TRBV4-2 and TRBJ2-7; D is unclear. CDR1 LGHNA and CDR2 YNFKEQ come from the germline V gene. V lost 3 bases and J lost 2, with 11 bases in between. This CDR3 has 14 residues. CDR3 sequence (DNA): TGTGCCAGCAGCCATGTTGCGGAAACCTACGAGCAGTACTTC. Its translation is CASSHVAETYEQYF.

The chain uses TRBV28 and TRBJ2-7; D call uncertain. The CDR3 spans 13 residues. Germline-derived CDR1 and CDR2 are MDHEN and SYDVKM. V gave up 5 bases and J gave up 2 bases, with 10 bases separating them. CDR3 in amino acids: CASSESTPYEQYF. The DNA for the CDR3 is TGTGCCAGCAGTGAGTCGACACCCTACGAGCAGTACTTC. Full variable domain (remainder filled in from reference TRBV28 and TRBJ2-7): DVKVTQSSRYLVKRTGEKVFLECVQDMDHENMFWYRQDPGLGLRLIYFSYDVKMKEKGDIPEGYSVSREKKERFSLILESASTNQTSMYLCASSESTPYEQYFGPGTRLTVT.

This clonotype occurred many times. V is TRBV2 and J is TRBJ1-6; the match to TRBD1 covers 9 bases. The trim removed 5 bases at V and 8 bases at J, leaving 4 bases unmatched. Germline CDR1 SNHLY, CDR2 FYNNEI. This CDR3 has 14 amino acids. The CDR3 loop is CASSTWTGDSPLHF. CDR3 DNA sequence: TGTGCCAGCAGTACCTGGACAGGGGATTCACCCCTCCACTTT.

This clonotype was detected a few times. The chain is built from TRBV27 and TRBJ1-4; D gene ambiguous. V lost 4 bases and J 10 bases, leaving 16 bases between the germline ends. This CDR3 comprises 14 residues. CDR1 and CDR2 from the germline V gene are MNHEY and SMNVEV (reference sequence). The CDR3 sequence: CASSWGDRLGKLFF. CDR3 sequence (DNA): TGTGCCAGCAGTTGGGGAGACCGCCTTGGAAAACTGTTTTTT.

J is TRBJ2-3 and V is TRBV10-3; D is perhaps TRBD2 (5 bases). CDR1 ENHRY and CDR2 SYGVKD come from the germline V gene. V dropped 2 bases and J dropped 2 bases, with 8 bases sitting between them. This CDR3 has 14 amino acids. CDR3 amino acids: CAISEPTNTDTQYF. The CDR3 region has the DNA TGTGCCATCAGTGAGCCGACTAACACAGATACGCAGTATTTT.

The DNA of the CDR3 is TGTGCCAGTAGGAGGTCAGGGGGCTGGTACGAGCAGTACTTC. This sequence encodes CASRRSGGWYEQYF. The chain couples TRBV19 to TRBJ2-7; 8 bases match TRBD1. The CDR3 sequence is 14 residues long. CDR1 is LNHDA and CDR2 is SQIVND in the germline V gene (reference sequence). The J segment lost 4 bases and the V segment lost 6 bases, leaving 8 bases of the junction unmatched.

This clonotype was observed many times. The chain combines TRBV6-2 or TRBV6-3 with TRBJ2-1, with D maybe TRBD1 (5 bases). Trimming took off 5 bases at V and 5 bases at J, with 19 bases between the two ends. Per germline, CDR1 MNHEY and CDR2 SVGEGT. CDR3 length: 16 residues. DNA of the CDR3: TGTGCCAGCAGTAGTACTCGTTTCAGGGCGGACAATGAGCAGTTCTTC. Its translation: CASSSTRFRADNEQFF.

The V call is TRBV27, the J call TRBJ1-5; D is undetermined. V lost 3 bases to trimming and J lost 1 base, with 10 bases between them. Germline V lookup: CDR1 MNHEY, CDR2 SMNVEV (reference sequence). This CDR3 has 15 residues. CDR3 DNA: TGTGCCAGCAGTTTCTTGGGATACAGCAATCAGCCCCAGCATTTT. It specifies CASSFLGYSNQPQHF.

The rearrangement joins TRBV19 to TRBJ2-1; TRBD1 agrees at 8 bases. The trim removed 1 base at V and 0 bases at J, leaving 5 bases unmatched. This CDR3 has 17 amino acids. Germline lookup yields CDR1 LNHDA and CDR2 SQIVND (reference sequence). The CDR3 nucleotides read TGTGCCAGTAGTATAGGTGACAGGGGTGGCTCCTACAATGAGCAGTTCTTC. It translates to CASSIGDRGGSYNEQFF.

Here the CDR3 DNA reads TGTGCCACCAGTGCCGGGTGGTCCTACGAGCAGTACTTC. It yields the protein CATSAGWSYEQYF. The rearrangement links TRBV24-1 to TRBJ2-7; D unclear. The germline V gene has CDR1 KGHDR and CDR2 SFDVKD. With 5 bases removed from V and 1 base from J, the gap between germline ends came to 8 bases. This CDR3 is 13 amino acids long.

This clonotype was recorded only once. The genes are TRBV20-1 and TRBJ2-6; no definite D call. The CDR3 covers 18 residues. Per the germline V gene, CDR1 is DFQATT and CDR2 is SNEGSKA (reference sequence). Trimming shortened V by 0 bases and J by 0 bases, and 15 bases separated the two germline ends. CDR3 in amino acids: CSAREGSLPSSGANVLTF. DNA of the CDR3: TGCAGTGCTAGAGAAGGGTCACTTCCCAGCTCTGGGGCCAACGTCCTGACTTTC.

Comments on this clonotype: This may stem from a read error, because a much larger clone lies one nucleotide away. The chain is built from TRBV20-1 and TRBJ2-1; D ambiguous. This CDR3 is built from 12 residues. Germline V lookup: CDR1 DFQATT, CDR2 SNEGSKA (reference sequence). The chain's CDR3 is CSANRRHNKQFF. In DNA form, the CDR3 reads TGCAGTGCTAATCGGCGGCACAATAAGCAGTTCTTC.

The chain uses TRBV14 and TRBJ2-3; TRBD2 agrees at 9 bases. This CDR3 is 15 amino acids long. Germline values: CDR1 SGHDN, CDR2 FVKESK. V lost 2 bases and J lost 4; bases outside the gene matches: 4. CDR3 sequence: CASSQLAGLADTQYF. The CDR3 region has the DNA TGTGCCAGCAGCCAACTAGCGGGATTAGCAGATACGCAGTATTTT.

This clonotype was detected only a few times. The gene calls are TRBV2 and TRBJ2-5; D might be TRBD2 (6 bases). The CDR3 consists of 15 residues. Germline V gene sequence: CDR1 SNHLY, CDR2 FYNNEI. V shed 5 bases and J shed 4 bases, with 17 bases lying between them. The CDR3 here is CASSQGNQGGETQYF. The CDR3 nucleotides are TGTGCCAGCAGTCAAGGTAACCAGGGAGGAGAGACCCAGTACTTC.

The table lists this clonotype with many counts. The chain couples TRBV11-3 to TRBJ2-5; tentatively, D is TRBD2 (5 bases). The germline V gene has CDR1 SGHNT and CDR2 YENEEA. The CDR3 runs 11 residues. V lost 3 bases, J lost 7 bases, and 6 bases lay in between. CDR3 protein: CASSFRGTQYF. In nucleotides, the CDR3 is TGTGCCAGCAGCTTTCGGGGGACCCAGTACTTC.

This clonotype was observed a few times. This rearrangement joins TRBV6-1 to TRBJ2-2; D gene uncertain. Between the trimmed V and J ends, which lost 10 bases and 7 bases, there was a span of 10 bases. Germline-derived CDR1 and CDR2 are MNHNS and SASEGT. The CDR3 runs to 11 residues. The CDR3 reads CATIVYGELFF. CDR3 coding DNA: TGTGCCACCATCGTGTACGGGGAGCTGTTTTTT.

This clonotype was counted many times. This sequence joins TRBV19 and TRBJ1-5; perhaps TRBD1 as D (5 bases). Per the germline V gene, CDR1 is LNHDA and CDR2 is SQIVND (reference sequence). V lost 10 bases and J 1 base, leaving 14 bases between the germline ends. CDR3 length equals 14 residues. Written as DNA, the CDR3 is TGTGCCAAACAAGGGGAGTACAGCAATCAGCCCCAGCATTTT. Protein: CAKQGEYSNQPQHF.

This clonotype was counted between two and nine times. A single base separates this from a much larger clone, so it may be a read error. V gene TRBV2 combines with J gene TRBJ1-1, with D possibly being TRBD1 (5 bases). Germline-derived CDR1 and CDR2 are SNHLY and FYNNEI. V lost 5 bases to trimming and J lost 4 bases, with 17 bases between them. The length of the CDR3 is 15 residues. Here the CDR3 reads CASSRVQGVATEAFF. The CDR3 DNA reads as TGTGCCAGCAGTAGAGTTCAGGGTGTGGCCACTGAAGCTTTCTTT. The variable domain in full, completed from reference TRBV2 and TRBJ1-1, reads EPEVTQTPSHQVTQMGQEVILRCVPISNHLYFYWYRQILGQKVEFLVSFYNNEISEKSEIFDDQFSVERPDGSNFTLKIRSTKLEDSAMYFCASSRVQGVATEAFFGQGTRLTVV.

This sequence joins TRBV4-2 and TRBJ1-2; a possible D gene is TRBD1 (6 bases). There are 13 residues in the CDR3. Germline CDR1 and CDR2: LGHNA and YNFKEQ. The germline V and J ends were trimmed by 1 base and 8 bases, with 11 bases remaining between them. The DNA of the CDR3 is TGTGCCAGCAGCCAAGGAGGGGGGGGAGGCTACACCTTC. This gives the protein CASSQGGGGGYTF.

This clonotype was picked up many times. The chain joins TRBV12-3 or TRBV12-4 to TRBJ2-1; no firm D call. The CDR3 is made up of 10 amino acids. V was pared by 6 bases and J by 10 bases, with 7 bases between. CDR3 in amino acids: CASSTVEQFF. CDR3 sequence (DNA): TGTGCCAGCAGCACCGTAGAGCAGTTCTTC.

This clonotype was counted a few times. The chain links TRBV6-1 to TRBJ2-7; no definite D call. CDR3 length equals 13 residues. Germline CDR1 reads MNHNS; CDR2 reads SASEGT. V lost 3 bases, J lost 2 bases, and 8 bases lay in between. The CDR3 sequence: CASSEGQTYEQYF. Here the CDR3 DNA reads TGTGCCAGCAGTGAGGGCCAGACCTACGAGCAGTACTTC.

Here the CDR3 reads CASSLEGGPGANVLTF. The CDR3 coding sequence is TGCGCCAGCAGCTTGGAGGGCGGGCCTGGGGCCAACGTCCTGACTTTC. This rearrangement joins TRBV5-1 to TRBJ2-6, with D perhaps matching TRBD2 (5 bases). Trimming took off 0 bases at V and 2 bases at J, with 9 bases between the two ends. Germline V gives CDR1 SGHRS, CDR2 YFSETQ. The length of the CDR3 is 16 residues.

The table lists this clonotype with many counts. This rearrangement joins TRBV7-2 to TRBJ1-2, with D unresolved. The germline gives CDR1 SGHTA, CDR2 FQGNSA. The V and J ends lost 6 bases and 0 bases respectively, with 8 bases between them. The CDR3 covers 13 residues. CDR3 sequence reads: CASRSGANYGYTF. DNA for the CDR3: TGTGCCAGCAGGTCAGGAGCTAACTATGGCTACACCTTC. Filled out from reference TRBV7-2 and TRBJ1-2, the complete variable domain reads GAGVSQSPSNKVTEKGKDVELRCDPISGHTALYWYRQSLGQGLEFLIYFQGNSAPDKSGLPSDRFSAERTGGSVSTLTIQRTQQEDSAVYLCASRSGANYGYTFGSGTRLTVV.

The CDR3 DNA reads TGTGCCAGCAGCCGCAGGCAGGGGGAAGGAAGCACTGAAGCTTTCTTT. Translated: CASSRRQGEGSTEAFF. This chain joins TRBV7-8 and TRBJ1-1, with 7 bases identical to TRBD1. Germline loops: CDR1 SGHVS, CDR2 FQNEAQ. This CDR3 comprises 16 residues. The V gene end was trimmed by 5 bases and the J gene end by 4 bases; junction bases not matched to a gene: 13.